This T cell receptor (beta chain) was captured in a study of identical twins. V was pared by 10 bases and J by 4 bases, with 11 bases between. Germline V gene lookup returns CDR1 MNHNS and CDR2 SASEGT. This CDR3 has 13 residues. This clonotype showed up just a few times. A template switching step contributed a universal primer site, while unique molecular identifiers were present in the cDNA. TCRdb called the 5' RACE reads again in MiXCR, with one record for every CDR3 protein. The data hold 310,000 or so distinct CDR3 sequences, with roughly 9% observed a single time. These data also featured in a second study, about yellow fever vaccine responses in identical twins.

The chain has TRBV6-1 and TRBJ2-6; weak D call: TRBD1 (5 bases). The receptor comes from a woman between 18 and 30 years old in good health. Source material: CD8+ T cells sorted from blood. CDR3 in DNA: TGTGCCACCAGGGCTGCGGGGGCCAACGTCCTGACTTTC. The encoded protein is CATRAAGANVLTF.